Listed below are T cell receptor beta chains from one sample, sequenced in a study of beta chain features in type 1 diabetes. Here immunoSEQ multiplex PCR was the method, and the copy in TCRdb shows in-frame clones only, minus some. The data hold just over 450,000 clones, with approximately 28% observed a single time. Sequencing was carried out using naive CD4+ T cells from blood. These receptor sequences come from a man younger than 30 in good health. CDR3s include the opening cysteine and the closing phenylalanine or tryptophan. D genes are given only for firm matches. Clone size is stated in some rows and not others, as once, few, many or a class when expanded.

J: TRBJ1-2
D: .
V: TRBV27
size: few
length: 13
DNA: TGTGCCAGCAGTTCCCTGCAGCTCTATGGCTACACCTTC
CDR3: CASSSLQLYGYTF

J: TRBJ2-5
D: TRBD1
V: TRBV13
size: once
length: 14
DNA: TGTGCCAGCAGCTTACTCCGACAGGGCGAGACCCAGTACTTC
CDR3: CASSLLRQGETQYF

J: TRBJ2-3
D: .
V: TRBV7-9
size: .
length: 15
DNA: TGTGCCAGCAGCTTCGGTACAGGCTACACAGATACGCAGTATTTT
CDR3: CASSFGTGYTDTQYF

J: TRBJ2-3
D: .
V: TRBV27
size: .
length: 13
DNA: TGTGCCAGCAGTTGGAGGAGCACAGATACGCAGTATTTT
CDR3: CASSWRSTDTQYF

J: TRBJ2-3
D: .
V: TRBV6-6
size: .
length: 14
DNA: TGTGCCAGCAGTACACGGACAAGGGACGGTACGCAGTATTTT
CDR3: CASSTRTRDGTQYF

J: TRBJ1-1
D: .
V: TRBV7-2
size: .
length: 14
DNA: TGTGCCAGCAGCTTCCAGCGGGGGGATGCTGAAGCTTTCTTT
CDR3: CASSFQRGDAEAFF

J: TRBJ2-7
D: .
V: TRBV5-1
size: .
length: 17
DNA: TGCGCCAGCAGCTTAAGTTTGACGACTCTCCCCTCCTACGAGCAGTGCTTC
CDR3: CASSLSLTTLPSYEQCF

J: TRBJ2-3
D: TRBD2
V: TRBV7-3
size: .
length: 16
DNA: TGTGCCAGCAGCTTAACACTGGCGGGAGGGGCAGATACGCAGTATTTT
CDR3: CASSLTLAGGADTQYF

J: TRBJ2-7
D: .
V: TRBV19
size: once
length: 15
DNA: TGTGCCAGTAGTATGAACTTGGGCGGGACCTACGAGCAGTACTTC
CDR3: CASSMNLGGTYEQYF

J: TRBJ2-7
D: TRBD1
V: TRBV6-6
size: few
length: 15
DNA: TGTGCCAGCAGTTACCGACGACAGGGAGCCTACGAGCAGTACTTC
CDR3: CASSYRRQGAYEQYF

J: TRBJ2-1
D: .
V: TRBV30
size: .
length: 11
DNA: TGTGCCTGGAAAGGTTACAATGAGCAGTTCTTC
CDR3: CAWKGYNEQFF

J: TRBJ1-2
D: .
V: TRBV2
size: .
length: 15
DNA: TGTGCCATCCCCGGAGGAGGCGAGACAAGTGGTGGCTACACCTTC
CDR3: CAIPGGGETSGGYTF

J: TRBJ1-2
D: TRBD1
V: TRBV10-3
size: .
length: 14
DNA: TGTGCCATCGGTGACCCGGACAGGGGTTATGGCTACACCTTC
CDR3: CAIGDPDRGYGYTF

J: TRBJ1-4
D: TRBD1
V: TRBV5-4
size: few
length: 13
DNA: TGTGCCGCCGGGACAGGCGGTAATGAAAAACTGTTTTTT
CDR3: CAAGTGGNEKLFF

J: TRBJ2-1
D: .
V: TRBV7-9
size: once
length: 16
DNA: TGTGCCAGCAGCTTGGGCGCGTCTTTCTCCTACAATGAGCAGTTCTTC
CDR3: CASSLGASFSYNEQFF

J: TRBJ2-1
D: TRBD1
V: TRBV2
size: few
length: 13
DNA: TGTGCCAGCCGACAGGGGGCTGTTGGTGAGCAGTTCTTC
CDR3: CASRQGAVGEQFF

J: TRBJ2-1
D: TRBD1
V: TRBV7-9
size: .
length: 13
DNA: TGTGCCAGCAGCCGGGGACAGCACAATGAGCAGTTCTTC
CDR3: CASSRGQHNEQFF

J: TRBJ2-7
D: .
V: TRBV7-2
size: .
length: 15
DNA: TGTGCCAGCAGCTTAGGCTCCAGGGGGGCCTACGAGCAGTACTTC
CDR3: CASSLGSRGAYEQYF

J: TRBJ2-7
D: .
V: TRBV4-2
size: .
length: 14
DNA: TGTGCCAGCAGCCCCCGGGAAAACTCCTACGAGCAGTACTTC
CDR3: CASSPRENSYEQYF

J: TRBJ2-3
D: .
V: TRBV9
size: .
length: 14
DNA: TGTGCCAGCAGCGTCGCGGAGAGGGGAGATACGCAGTATTTT
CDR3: CASSVAERGDTQYF

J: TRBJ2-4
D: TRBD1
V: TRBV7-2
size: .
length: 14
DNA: TGTGCCAGCAGCCCTCGGACAGGGTCGGGCATTCAGTACTTC
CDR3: CASSPRTGSGIQYF

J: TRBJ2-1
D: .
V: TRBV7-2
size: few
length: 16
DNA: TGTGCCAGCAGCTTGGGTTCAGCGCTCTCCTACAATGAGCAGTTCTTC
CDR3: CASSLGSALSYNEQFF

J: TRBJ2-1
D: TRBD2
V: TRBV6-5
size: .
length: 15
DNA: TGTGCCAGCAGACCACTAGCGGGAGGTCGCAATGAGCAGTTCTTC
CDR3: CASRPLAGGRNEQFF

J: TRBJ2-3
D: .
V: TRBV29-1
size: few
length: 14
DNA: TGCAGCGGGGGCGAACGGGAGATGTCAGATACGCAGTATTTT
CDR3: CSGGEREMSDTQYF

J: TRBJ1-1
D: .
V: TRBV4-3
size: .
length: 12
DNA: TGCGCCAGCAGCCAAGTGGTGGGTAAAGCTTTCTTT
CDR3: CASSQVVGKAFF

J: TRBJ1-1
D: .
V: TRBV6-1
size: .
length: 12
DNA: TGTGCCAGCAGTGATCCAGCCGGTCGGGCTTTCTTT
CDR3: CASSDPAGRAFF

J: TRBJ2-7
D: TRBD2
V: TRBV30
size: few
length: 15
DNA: TGTGCCTGGAGTGTAGGGCTGCGGGAGGTCTACGAGCAGTACTTC
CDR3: CAWSVGLREVYEQYF

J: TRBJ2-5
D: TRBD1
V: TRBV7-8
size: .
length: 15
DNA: TGTGCCAGCAGCTCGCGACAGGGAATCGAAGAGACCCAGTACTTC
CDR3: CASSSRQGIEETQYF

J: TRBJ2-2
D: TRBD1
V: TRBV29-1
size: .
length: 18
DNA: TGCAGAGACCTCATCCGGGACAGGGGACCATCGAACACCGGGGAGCTGTTTTTT
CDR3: CRDLIRDRGPSNTGELFF

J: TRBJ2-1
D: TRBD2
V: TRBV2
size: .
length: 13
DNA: TGTGCCAGCAATGGCGGGAGGGACGGTGAGCAGTTCTTC
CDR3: CASNGGRDGEQFF

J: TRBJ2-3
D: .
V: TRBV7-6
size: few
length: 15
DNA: TGTGCCAGCAGCTTGGTAATGACAGTCGGCGGTACGCAGTATTTT
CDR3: CASSLVMTVGGTQYF

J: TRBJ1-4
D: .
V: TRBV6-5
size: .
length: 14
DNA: TGTGCCAGCAGTACCCCGGGGCTGGTTGAAAAACTGTTTTTT
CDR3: CASSTPGLVEKLFF

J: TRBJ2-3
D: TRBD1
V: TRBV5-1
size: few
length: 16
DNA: TGCGCCAGCAGCGACTGGACAGGGCGTTACGGGGATACGCAGTATTTT
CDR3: CASSDWTGRYGDTQYF

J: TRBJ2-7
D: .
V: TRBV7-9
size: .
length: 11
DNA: TGTGCCAGCAGCCGAGAAGGGGAGCAGTACTTC
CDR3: CASSREGEQYF

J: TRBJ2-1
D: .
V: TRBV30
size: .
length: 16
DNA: TGTGCCTGGAGCGGAATCCCCTTACGGAATTACAATGAGCAGTTCTTC
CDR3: CAWSGIPLRNYNEQFF

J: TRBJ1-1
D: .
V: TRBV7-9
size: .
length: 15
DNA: TGTGCCAGCAGCTTAGGGGCAGGGGCGAACACTGAAGCTTTCTTT
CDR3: CASSLGAGANTEAFF

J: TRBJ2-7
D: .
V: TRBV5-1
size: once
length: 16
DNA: TGCGCCAGCAGCTTGTCTCCCGGACCCGCGGGATACGAGCAGTACTTC
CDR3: CASSLSPGPAGYEQYF

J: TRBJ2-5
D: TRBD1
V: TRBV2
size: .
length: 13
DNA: TGTGCCAGCAAGGGGACAGGGGGAGAGACCCAGTACTTC
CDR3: CASKGTGGETQYF

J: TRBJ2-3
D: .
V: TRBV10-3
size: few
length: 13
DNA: TGTGCCATCAGGAGTATTAGCACAGATACGCAGTATTTT
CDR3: CAIRSISTDTQYF

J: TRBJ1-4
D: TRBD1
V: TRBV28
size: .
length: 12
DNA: TGTGCCAGCAGTACTGGACAGGGGGCTCGGTTTTTT
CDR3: CASSTGQGARFF

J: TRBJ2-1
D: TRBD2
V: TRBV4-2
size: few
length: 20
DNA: TGTGCCAGCAGCCAAGATCTGCTAGCGGGAGGACTTTCAGAGGGGAGTGAGCAGTTCTTC
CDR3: CASSQDLLAGGLSEGSEQFF

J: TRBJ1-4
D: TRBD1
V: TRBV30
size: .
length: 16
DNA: TGTGCCTGGAGTCCGGACAGGCACTCAACTAATGAAAAACTGTTTTTT
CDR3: CAWSPDRHSTNEKLFF

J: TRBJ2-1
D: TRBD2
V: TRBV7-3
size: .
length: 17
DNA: TGTGCCAGCAGCCCACACCACCTAGCGGGAGGGTTCAATGAGCAGTTCTTC
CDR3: CASSPHHLAGGFNEQFF

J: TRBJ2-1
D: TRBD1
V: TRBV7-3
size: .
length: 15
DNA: TGTGCCAGCAGCTTAGCGCAGGGGGCCTACAATGAGCAGTTCTTC
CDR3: CASSLAQGAYNEQFF

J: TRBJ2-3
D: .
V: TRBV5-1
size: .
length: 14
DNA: TGCGCCAGCAGCTTGGAAGGGACATCAGATACGCAGTATTTT
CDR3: CASSLEGTSDTQYF

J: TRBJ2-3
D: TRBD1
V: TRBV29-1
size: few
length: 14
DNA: TGCAGCGCCGAGGACAGGTCAGGGGCAGATACGCAGTATTTT
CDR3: CSAEDRSGADTQYF

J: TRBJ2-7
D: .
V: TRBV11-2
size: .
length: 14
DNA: TGTGCCAGCAGCCCCGCCAGGGGCGCCTACGAGCAGTACTTC
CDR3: CASSPARGAYEQYF

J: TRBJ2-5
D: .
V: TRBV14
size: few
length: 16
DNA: TGTGCCAGCAGCCAAGACACGGGAGCGGTGAAGGAGACCCAGTACTTC
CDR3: CASSQDTGAVKETQYF

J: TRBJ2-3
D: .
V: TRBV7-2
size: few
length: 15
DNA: TGTGCCAGCAGCTTATTAGGAGCTGCGGCGGATACGCAGTATTTT
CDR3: CASSLLGAAADTQYF

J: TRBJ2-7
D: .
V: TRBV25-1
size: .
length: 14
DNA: TGTGCCAGCAGTCCACGGATCACCGGCTACGAGCAGTACTTC
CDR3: CASSPRITGYEQYF

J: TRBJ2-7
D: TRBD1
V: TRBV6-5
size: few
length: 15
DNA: TGTGCCAGCAGTTACTTGGGACAGGGGGCCAGCGAGCAGTACTTC
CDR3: CASSYLGQGASEQYF

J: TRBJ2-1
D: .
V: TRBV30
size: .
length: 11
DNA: TGTGCCTGGAGTGAACAGAATGAGCAGTTCTTC
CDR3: CAWSEQNEQFF

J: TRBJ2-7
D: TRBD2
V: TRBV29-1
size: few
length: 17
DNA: TGCAGCGCCGCGACTAGCGGGGACGCAATGGGTTACTACGAGCAGTACTTC
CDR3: CSAATSGDAMGYYEQYF

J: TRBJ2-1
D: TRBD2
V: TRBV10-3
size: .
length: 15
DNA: TGTGCCATCAGTTTAATAGCGGGTATCCGGAATGAGCAGTTCTTC
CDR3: CAISLIAGIRNEQFF

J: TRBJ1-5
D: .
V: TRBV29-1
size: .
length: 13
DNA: TGCAGCGTCGCAGGAGAAGGTAATCAGCCCCAGCATTTT
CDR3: CSVAGEGNQPQHF